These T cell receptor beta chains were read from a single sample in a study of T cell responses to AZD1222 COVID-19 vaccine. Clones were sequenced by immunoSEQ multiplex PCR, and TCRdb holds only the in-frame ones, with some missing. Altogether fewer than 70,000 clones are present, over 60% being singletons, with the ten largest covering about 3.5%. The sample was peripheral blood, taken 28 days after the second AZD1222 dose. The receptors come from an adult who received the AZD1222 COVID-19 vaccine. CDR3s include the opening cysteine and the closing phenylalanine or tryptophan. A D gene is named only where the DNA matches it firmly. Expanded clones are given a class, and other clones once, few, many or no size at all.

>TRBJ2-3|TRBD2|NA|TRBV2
CASAGDYTDTQYF
TGTGCCAGCGCGGGGGACTACACAGATACGCAGTATTTT
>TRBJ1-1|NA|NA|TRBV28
CASREGHENTEAFF
TGTGCCAGCAGGGAAGGACACGAGAACACTGAAGCTTTCTTT
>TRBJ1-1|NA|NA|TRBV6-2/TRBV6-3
CASSSSLGTEAFF
TGTGCCAGCAGTTCTTCCCTCGGCACTGAAGCTTTCTTT
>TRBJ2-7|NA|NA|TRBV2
CASRQDLSYEQYF
TGTGCCAGCAGGCAGGACCTTTCCTACGAGCAGTACTTC
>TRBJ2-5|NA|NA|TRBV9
CASSRLKQETQYF
TGTGCCAGCAGTCGGCTAAAACAAGAGACCCAGTACTTC
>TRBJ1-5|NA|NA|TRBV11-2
CASSWGGASNQPQHF
TGTGCCAGCAGCTGGGGAGGGGCGAGCAATCAGCCCCAGCATTTT
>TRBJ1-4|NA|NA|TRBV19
CASSPGRSNEKLFF
TGTGCCAGTTCCCCGGGACGGAGTAATGAAAAACTGTTTTTT
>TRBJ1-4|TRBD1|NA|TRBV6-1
CASSEAWGQGNEKLFF
TGTGCCAGCAGTGAAGCTTGGGGACAGGGTAATGAAAAACTGTTTTTT
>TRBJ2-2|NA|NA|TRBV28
CVTLDRFNTGELFF
TGTGTCACCCTAGACAGGTTTAACACCGGGGAGCTGTTTTTT
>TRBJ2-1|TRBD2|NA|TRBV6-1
CASSELAGGQNEQFF
TGTGCCAGCAGTGAGCTCGCGGGGGGGCAGAATGAGCAGTTCTTC
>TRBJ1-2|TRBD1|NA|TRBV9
CASSRHDRGLNYGYTF
TGTGCCAGCAGTCGTCATGACAGGGGGCTAAACTATGGCTACACCTTC
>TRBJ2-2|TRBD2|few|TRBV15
CATSLTSGGPSLTGELFF
TGTGCCACCAGCTTGACTAGCGGGGGGCCCTCGCTCACCGGGGAGCTGTTTTTT
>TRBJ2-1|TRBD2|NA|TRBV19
CASSISGGAYNEQFF
TGTGCCAGTAGTATTAGCGGGGGGGCCTACAATGAGCAGTTCTTC
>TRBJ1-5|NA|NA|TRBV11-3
CASSYDRNQPQHF
TGTGCCAGCAGTTACGACCGTAATCAGCCCCAGCATTTT
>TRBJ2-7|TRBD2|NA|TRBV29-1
CSVAPGRGLNEQYF
TGCAGCGTGGCCCCCGGGAGGGGCCTGAACGAGCAGTACTTC
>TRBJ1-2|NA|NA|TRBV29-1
CSVVATEDGYTF
TGCAGCGTTGTCGCGACAGAGGATGGCTACACCTTC
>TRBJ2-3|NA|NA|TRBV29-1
CSVDSLSGDTQYF
TGCAGCGTTGATTCACTTTCGGGGGATACGCAGTATTTT
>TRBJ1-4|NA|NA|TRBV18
CASSPPSLGANEKLFF
TGTGCCAGCTCACCACCGTCATTGGGGGCCAATGAAAAACTGTTTTTT
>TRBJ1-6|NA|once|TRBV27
CASSGNYNSPLHF
TGTGCCAGCTCGGGCAACTATAATTCACCCCTCCACTTT
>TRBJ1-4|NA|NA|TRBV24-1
CATSDSSTNEKLFF
TGTGCCACCAGTGACAGCTCAACTAATGAAAAACTGTTTTTT
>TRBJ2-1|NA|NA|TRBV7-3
CASSPSGLFYNEQFF
TGTGCCAGCAGCCCCTCCGGACTGTTTTACAATGAGCAGTTCTTC
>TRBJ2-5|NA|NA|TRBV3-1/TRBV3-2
CASTQSDRSIQYF
TGTGCCAGCACCCAAAGTGACAGGAGTATCCAGTACTTC
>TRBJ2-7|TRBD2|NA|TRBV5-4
CASSFASGGADEQYF
TGTGCCAGCAGCTTTGCGAGCGGGGGGGCCGACGAGCAGTACTTC
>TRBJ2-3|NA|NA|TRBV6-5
CASSYGALSGDTQYF
TGTGCCAGCAGTTACGGCGCCCTCAGCGGAGATACGCAGTATTTT
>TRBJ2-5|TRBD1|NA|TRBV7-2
CASSSTGRQTQYF
TGTGCCAGCAGCTCGACAGGGAGACAGACCCAGTACTTC
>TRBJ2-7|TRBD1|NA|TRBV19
CASSPTGQTYEQYF
TGTGCCAGTAGTCCAACGGGACAGACTTACGAGCAGTACTTC
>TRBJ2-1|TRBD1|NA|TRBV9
CASSVGTGGIDEQFF
TGTGCCAGCAGCGTAGGGACAGGGGGCATCGATGAGCAGTTCTTC
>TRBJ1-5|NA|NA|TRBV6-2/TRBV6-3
CASSYSEYSNQPQHF
TGTGCCAGCAGTTACTCAGAATATAGCAATCAGCCCCAGCATTTT
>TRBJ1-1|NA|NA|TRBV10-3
CAISALAGAEAFF
TGTGCCATCAGTGCCCTGGCCGGAGCTGAAGCTTTCTTT
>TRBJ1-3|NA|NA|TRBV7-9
CASSPLSGKGGNTIYF
TGTGCCAGCAGCCCCCTATCAGGGAAAGGTGGAAACACCATATATTTT
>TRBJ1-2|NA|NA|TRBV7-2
CASSLREGGGYTF
TGTGCCAGCAGCCTACGGGAGGGAGGGGGCTACACCTTC
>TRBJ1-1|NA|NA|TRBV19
CASRTRQQNTEAFF
TGTGCCAGCCGCACCCGACAGCAGAACACTGAAGCTTTCTTT
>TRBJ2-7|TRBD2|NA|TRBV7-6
CASSLASGVDEQYF
TGTGCCAGCAGCTTGGCTAGCGGGGTAGACGAGCAGTACTTC
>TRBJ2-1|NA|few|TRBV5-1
CASSLGGHGSGNEQFF
TGCGCCAGCAGCTTGGGGGGCCACGGCTCGGGCAATGAGCAGTTCTTC
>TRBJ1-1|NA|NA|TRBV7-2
CASSFGYGDTEAFF
TGTGCCAGCAGCTTTGGTTACGGGGACACTGAAGCTTTCTTT
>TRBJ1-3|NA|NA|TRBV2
CASSSVRGAGNTIYF
TGTGCCAGCAGCTCCGTCAGGGGTGCCGGAAACACCATATATTTT
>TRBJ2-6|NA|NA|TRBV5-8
CASSLRRSGANVLTF
TGTGCCAGCAGCTTACGCAGATCTGGGGCCAACGTCCTGACTTTC
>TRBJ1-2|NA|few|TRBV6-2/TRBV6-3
CASSLAAFVYTF
TGTGCCAGCAGCCTGGCTGCGTTTGTCTACACCTTC
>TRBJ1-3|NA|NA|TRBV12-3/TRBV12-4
CASSSGLLPIYF
TGTGCCAGCAGTTCGGGCCTCCTACCCATATATTTT
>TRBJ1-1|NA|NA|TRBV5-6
CASSYYRDGTEAFF
TGTGCCAGCAGCTACTACAGGGATGGCACTGAAGCTTTCTTT
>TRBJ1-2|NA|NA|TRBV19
CASSPSPGDRYGYTF
TGTGCCAGTAGTCCGTCGCCAGGGGACCGTTATGGCTACACCTTC